Following are 8 T cell receptor beta chains from one sample sequenced in a study of blood T cell repertoires in COVID-19. TCRdb's table, derived via immunoSEQ multiplex PCR, lists solely in-frame clones and lacks some. The sample includes roughly 210,000 clones, around nine tenths of them seen just once. Sequenced: PBMCs or T cells enriched from blood (not recorded which). All receptors come from a man aged 30-40 years in a cohort exposed to, infected with or recovered from COVID-19 (not recorded which).

This chain links TRBV27 with TRBJ2-1; the D is unclear. The CDR3 runs to 13 residues. V was trimmed by 10 bases and J by 8 bases, leaving 18 bases between them. Germline loops: CDR1 MNHEY, CDR2 SMNVEV (reference sequence). The CDR3 DNA sequence: TGTGCCACCGTCGCGACGAGGAACGATGAGCAGTTCTTC. Translated, it gives CATVATRNDEQFF.

In its sample, this clone was seen a few times. The gene calls are TRBV5-1 and TRBJ2-7, with 9 bases fitting TRBD2. The CDR3 spans 15 residues. With 2 bases clipped from V and 7 bases from J, the junction kept 10 bases outside the gene matches. Per the germline V gene, CDR1 is SGHRS and CDR2 is YFSETQ. CDR3 in amino acids: CASSLIAGGPGEQYF. CDR3 sequence (DNA): TGCGCCAGCAGCTTAATTGCGGGAGGGCCAGGGGAGCAGTACTTC.

The chain combines TRBV11-2 with TRBJ2-5; possible D gene TRBD1, 6 bases. Germline CDR1 is SGHAT and CDR2 is FQNNGV. The CDR3 length is 14 residues. The ends were cut back, 4 bases at V and 2 bases at J, with 11 bases in the middle. The CDR3 nucleotides are TGTGCCAGCAGCTCCCGGACAGTTCAAGAGACCCAGTACTTC. Encoded protein: CASSSRTVQETQYF.

The gene calls are TRBV24-1 and TRBJ2-7; 7 bases are shared with TRBD1. Per germline, CDR1 KGHDR and CDR2 SFDVKD. This CDR3 has 15 amino acids. V dropped 8 bases and J dropped 4; count of bases not matched to a gene: 13. CDR3 amino acids: CATTRARTGIYEQYF. CDR3 nucleotide sequence: TGTGCCACCACCAGAGCTAGGACAGGAATTTACGAGCAGTACTTC.

The chain joins TRBV27 to TRBJ1-3; perhaps TRBD1 as D (6 bases). The CDR3 sequence is 16 residues long. CDR1 MNHEY and CDR2 SMNVEV come from the germline V gene (reference sequence). Trimming removed 6 bases from V and 0 bases from J, with 15 bases in between. CDR3 protein: CASRARTGSSGNTIYF. The CDR3 DNA follows: TGTGCCAGCAGGGCCAGAACAGGGAGCTCTGGAAACACCATATATTTT.

In its sample, this clone was seen many times. The CDR3 protein is CASSPRGGAAAYEQYF. As DNA, the CDR3 is TGTGCCAGCAGCCCTCGCGGGGGCGCGGCAGCCTACGAGCAGTACTTC. This chain connects TRBV9 to TRBJ2-7, with D tentatively TRBD2 (7 bases). CDR1 SGDLS and CDR2 YYNGEE come from the germline V gene. CDR3 length: 16 residues. With 4 bases removed from V and 2 bases from J, the gap between germline ends came to 19 bases.

Only one count was recorded for this clone. The gene calls are TRBV6-5 and TRBJ2-7; TRBD1 matches at 7 bases. Trimming took 7 bases from V and 6 from J; bases not matched to a gene: 9. Per the germline V gene, CDR1 is MNHEY and CDR2 is SVGAGI. CDR3 length: 13 amino acids. The chain's CDR3 is CASTDPYRGEQYF. CDR3 DNA: TGTGCCAGCACCGACCCATACAGGGGCGAGCAGTACTTC.

The chain combines TRBV7-9 with TRBJ1-4; no clear D gene. V was cut by 3 bases and J by 8 bases, with 13 bases left in between. The CDR3 length is 14 residues. The germline V gene encodes CDR1 SEHNR and CDR2 FQNEAQ (reference sequence). In nucleotides, the CDR3 is TGTGCCAGCAGCTTTAGTGGGCCGGGGGAAAAACTGTTTTTT. It translates to CASSFSGPGEKLFF.